Following are 10 T cell receptor beta chains from one sample sequenced in a study of cytomegalovirus exposure and HLA in healthy donors. 13 Jbeta primers and 60 Vbeta primers were used for the PCR. TCRdb's table, derived via immunoSEQ multiplex PCR, lists solely in-frame clones and lacks some. The profile covers about 140,000 clones, with 75% to 80% appearing a single time and roughly 0.99% taken by the ten largest. The sample consisted of PBMCs. The receptors derive from a male donor in good health and CMV-seronegative.

This chain connects TRBV7-2 to TRBJ1-6, with 7 bases fitting TRBD1. The germline V gene encodes CDR1 SGHTA and CDR2 FQGNSA. V lost 4 bases to trimming and J lost 3 bases; unmatched junction nucleotides: 3. The CDR3 is 15 residues long. For the CDR3, the DNA is TGTGCCAGCAGCTATCGGGACAGCTATAATTCACCCCTCCACTTT. Translated: CASSYRDSYNSPLHF. Supplemented by reference TRBV7-2 and TRBJ1-6, the full variable domain reads GAGVSQSPSNKVTEKGKDVELRCDPISGHTALYWYRQSLGQGLEFLIYFQGNSAPDKSGLPSDRFSAERTGGSVSTLTIQRTQQEDSAVYLCASSYRDSYNSPLHFGNGTRLTVT.

CDR3 sequence reads: CASSLGTENQPQHF. In DNA form, the CDR3 reads TGCGCCAGCAGCTTAGGGACAGAAAATCAGCCCCAGCATTTT. This rearrangement joins TRBV4-3 to TRBJ1-5; 7 positions agree with TRBD1. Germline-derived CDR1 and CDR2 are LGHNA and YSLEER. V dropped 5 bases and J dropped 4; count of bases not matched to a gene: 5. CDR3 length: 14 amino acids.

This clone was detected only once. This rearrangement joins TRBV23-1 to TRBJ1-1; weak D call: TRBD1 (6 bases). TRBV23-1 is an ORF; its function is uncertain. Trimming left V 7 bases short and J 0 bases short, with 21 bases between. The CDR3 contains 17 residues. CDR3 protein: CASIPDLEQGVNTEAFF. CDR3 coding DNA: TGCGCCAGCATTCCCGACCTAGAACAGGGAGTGAACACTGAAGCTTTCTTT.

The chain carries TRBV10-3 and TRBJ2-2; maybe TRBD2 (5 bases). The V end lost 2 bases, the J end lost 9 bases, and 16 bases lay between the germline ends. In germline, CDR1 is ENHRY, CDR2 SYGVKD. CDR3 length equals 15 residues. The CDR3 is CAISELSGRNWELFF. DNA for the CDR3: TGTGCCATCAGTGAGCTGAGCGGACGCAACTGGGAGCTGTTTTTT.

J is TRBJ2-3 and V is TRBV10-1; 11 bases match TRBD1. Per the germline V gene, CDR1 is WNHNN and CDR2 is SYGVQD (reference sequence). The CDR3 has 14 residues. Trimming removed 6 bases from V and 5 bases from J; junction bases left unmatched: 4. This CDR3 reads CASSPGQGEDTQYF. In DNA form, the CDR3 reads TGCGCCAGCAGCCCGGGACAGGGGGAAGATACGCAGTATTTT.

The CDR3 region has the DNA TGTGCCAGCACCCTACAGGGTGTTGGAAACACCATATATTTT. Translation: CASTLQGVGNTIYF. V is TRBV5-4 and J is TRBJ1-3; D may be TRBD1 (6 bases). Trimming removed 6 bases from V and 3 bases from J, with 13 bases in between. This CDR3 has 14 residues. Germline values: CDR1 SGHNT, CDR2 YYREEE (reference sequence).

The V gene is TRBV5-1, the J gene TRBJ2-3; D is perhaps TRBD2 (5 bases). Trimming cost V 0 bases and J 5 bases, with 10 bases left between them. The CDR3 extends over 14 amino acids. The V gene's germline CDR1 is SGHRS and CDR2 YFSETQ. Here the CDR3 DNA reads TGCGCCAGCAGCTTGGAGGGTGGAGGAGATACGCAGTATTTT. It translates to CASSLEGGGDTQYF.

The V and J genes are TRBV18 and TRBJ2-1; D possibly corresponds to TRBD1 (5 bases). Germline V gene data show CDR1 as KGHSH and CDR2 as LQKENI. The CDR3 has 13 amino acids. Trimming stripped 5 bases from V and 7 bases from J, with 12 bases between. The chain's CDR3 is CASSGRVGNEQFF. For the CDR3, the DNA is TGTGCCAGCTCAGGCAGGGTAGGAAATGAGCAGTTCTTC.

J is TRBJ1-2 and V is TRBV14; D perhaps matches TRBD1 (5 bases). The CDR3 sequence is 13 residues long. The germline V and J ends were trimmed by 1 base and 6 bases, with 9 bases remaining between them. The germline CDR1 and CDR2 sequences are SGHDN and FVKESK. CDR3 coding DNA: TGTGCCAGCAGCCAAGCAGGGTTCCATGGCTACACCTTC. It is translated as CASSQAGFHGYTF.

The chain employs TRBV27 and TRBJ2-1; D not resolved. In germline, CDR1 is MNHEY, CDR2 SMNVEV (reference sequence). With 0 bases removed from V and 9 bases from J, the gap between germline ends came to 3 bases. This CDR3 contains 11 residues. Here the CDR3 reads CASSLSGEQFF. The CDR3 DNA reads TGTGCCAGCAGTTTATCCGGTGAGCAGTTCTTC.